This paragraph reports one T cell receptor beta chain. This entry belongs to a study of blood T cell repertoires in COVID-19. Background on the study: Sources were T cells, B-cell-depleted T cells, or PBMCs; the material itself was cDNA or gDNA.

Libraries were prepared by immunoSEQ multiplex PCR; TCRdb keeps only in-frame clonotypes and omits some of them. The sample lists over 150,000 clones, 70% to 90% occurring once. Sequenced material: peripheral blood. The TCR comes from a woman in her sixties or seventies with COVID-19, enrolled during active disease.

CDR3 sequence reads: CASGLGSSGNQPQHF. The CDR3 nucleotides are TGTGCTAGTGGTTTAGGTTCCTCGGGGAATCAGCCCCAGCATTTT. The chain is built from TRBV12-5 and TRBJ1-5; no reliable D call. Germline V gene lookup returns CDR1 LGHNT and CDR2 FRNRAP. CDR3 length: 15 amino acids. Trimming took off 3 bases at V and 4 bases at J, with 13 bases between the two ends. Based on the CDR3 plus reference TRBV12-5 and TRBJ1-5, the full variable domain is DARVTQTPRHKVTEMGQEVTMRCQPILGHNTVFWYRQTMMQGLELLAYFRNRAPLDDSGMPKDRFSAEMPDATLATLKIQPSEPRDSAVYFCASGLGSSGNQPQHFGDGTRLSIL.